A single sample is the source of the 9 T cell receptor beta chains below, sequenced in a study of cytomegalovirus exposure and HLA in healthy donors. Primers: 60 Vbeta forward and 13 Jbeta reverse. Profiling relied on immunoSEQ multiplex PCR, and the TCRdb table lists in-frame clones only, not all of them. Of some 120,000 clones in the sample, approximately 80% were seen once. The sample was PBMCs. These receptor sequences come from a human donor in good health.

The chain recombines TRBV4-1 with TRBJ2-2; TRBD1 might be the D (6 bases). CDR3 length equals 17 residues. Germline loops: CDR1 MGHRA, CDR2 YSYEKL. V gave up 3 bases and J gave up 4 bases, with 18 bases separating them. This CDR3 reads CASSQVATGWGTGELFF. The CDR3 DNA reads as TGCGCCAGCAGCCAGGTCGCAACAGGGTGGGGCACCGGGGAGCTGTTTTTT.

J is TRBJ2-7 and V is TRBV19; TRBD2 agrees at 8 bases. CDR1 and CDR2 from the germline V gene are LNHDA and SQIVND (reference sequence). V trimming: 6 bases; J trimming: 3 bases; junction bases outside the gene matches: 10. CDR3 length: 15 amino acids. CDR3 amino acids: CASRRGSGTGYEQYF. The CDR3 coding sequence is TGTGCCAGTAGAAGAGGTAGCGGGACGGGCTACGAGCAGTACTTC. The full variable domain, completed using reference TRBV19 and TRBJ2-7, is DGGITQSPKYLFRKEGQNVTLSCEQNLNHDAMYWYRQDPGQGLRLIYYSQIVNDFQKGDIAEGYSVSREKKESFPLTVTSAQKNPTAFYLCASRRGSGTGYEQYFGPGTRLTVT.

The chain carries TRBV10-3 and TRBJ2-1, with 9 positions matching TRBD1. The germline V gene has CDR1 ENHRY and CDR2 SYGVKD. The CDR3 sequence is 14 residues long. V shed 6 bases and J 4 bases; nucleotides not matched to a gene: 4. As DNA, the CDR3 is TGTGCCATCAGGGGACAGGGTTCATACAATGAGCAGTTCTTC. This encodes CAIRGQGSYNEQFF.

The chain joins TRBV6-4 to TRBJ2-1; tentatively, D is TRBD2 (6 bases). Germline V CDR1 and CDR2: MRHNA, SNTAGT. The CDR3 has 15 amino acids. Trimming left V 0 bases short and J 5 bases short, with 11 bases between. CDR3 loop: CASSDSRLGDNEQFF. The CDR3 bases are TGTGCCAGCAGTGACTCCAGACTAGGAGACAATGAGCAGTTCTTC.

The V and J genes are TRBV5-1 and TRBJ1-1; D is perhaps TRBD1 (6 bases). There are 15 residues in the CDR3. The germline V and J ends were trimmed by 3 bases and 1 base, with 13 bases remaining between them. The V gene's germline CDR1 is SGHRS and CDR2 YFSETQ. CDR3 DNA sequence: TGCGCCAGCAGCTGGAAGACAGGCCAGAACACTGAAGCTTTCTTT. Encoded protein: CASSWKTGQNTEAFF.

The chain carries TRBV7-2 and TRBJ2-3; D uncertain. V lost 6 bases to trimming and J lost 3 bases, with 13 bases between them. CDR1 is SGHTA and CDR2 is FQGNSA in the germline V gene. The CDR3 has 14 residues. The CDR3 region is CASSPEIATDTQYF. Here the CDR3 DNA reads TGTGCCAGCAGTCCAGAGATAGCTACAGATACGCAGTATTTT.

The chain is built from TRBV29-1 and TRBJ2-7; 8 nucleotides agree with TRBD1. V lost 7 bases, J lost 6 bases, and 11 bases stayed unmatched. The germline CDR1 and CDR2 sequences are SQVTM and ANQGSEA. The CDR3 sequence is 13 residues long. The CDR3 spells CSASTGTGAEQYF. The CDR3, as DNA: TGCAGCGCATCAACCGGGACAGGTGCCGAGCAGTACTTC.

The rearrangement uses TRBV28 and TRBJ2-7; TRBD2 aligns across 8 bases. Per germline, CDR1 MDHEN and CDR2 SYDVKM. This CDR3 has 16 amino acids. V was pared by 5 bases and J by 7 bases, with 16 bases of the junction left unmatched. The CDR3 here is CASSTFRSGGGREQYF. CDR3 coding DNA: TGTGCCAGCAGTACCTTTCGAAGCGGGGGTGGAAGAGAGCAGTACTTC.

The chain couples TRBV19 to TRBJ2-5; 7 bases align to TRBD1. The DNA end favors TRBJ2-7, so the J call may be wrong. CDR1 is LNHDA and CDR2 is SQIVND in the germline V gene (reference sequence). This CDR3 has 17 residues. The CDR3 loop reads CASSINNRQGAPYEQYF. The CDR3 nucleotides read TGTGCCAGTAGTATCAACAACCGACAGGGAGCACCCTACGAGCAGTACTTC.